This entry lists 32 T cell receptor beta chains sequenced from one sample in a study of technical replicates of blood from a few donors. Only in-frame clones appear in the TCRdb table, and some are missing; sequencing was by immunoSEQ multiplex PCR. The top ten clones hold 0.4% to 0.5% of a sample with fewer than 85,000 clones, roughly 92% of them seen once. The sequenced sample was T cells isolated from PBMCs. These receptor sequences come from a human donor in good health.

V is TRBV5-6 and J is TRBJ1-1; no clear D gene. V was trimmed by 1 base and J by 0 bases, leaving 4 bases between them. CDR3 length: 13 amino acids. Germline V lookup: CDR1 SGHDT, CDR2 YYEEEE. The chain's CDR3 is CASSLTVNTEAFF. In DNA, the CDR3 is TGTGCCAGCAGCTTGACGGTGAACACTGAAGCTTTCTTT.

V is TRBV9 and J is TRBJ1-1; the match to TRBD1 covers 8 bases. V lost 6 bases and J lost 3; bases outside the gene matches: 7. CDR3 length: 14 amino acids. The germline CDR1 and CDR2 sequences are SGDLS and YYNGEE. The CDR3, as DNA: TGTGCCAGCAACCCGACAGGGGCCTACACTGAAGCTTTCTTT. It translates to CASNPTGAYTEAFF.

This rearrangement joins TRBV27 to TRBJ1-5, with a weak D call TRBD1 (6 bases). CDR1 is MNHEY and CDR2 is SMNVEV in the germline V gene (reference sequence). The CDR3 contains 16 residues. V lost 5 bases, J lost 7 bases, and 21 bases lay in between. The CDR3 DNA reads as TGTGCCAGCAGTCTACGGTATCTCGAAGGGGGACAGCCCCAGCATTTT. Encoded protein: CASSLRYLEGGQPQHF.

The chain links TRBV11-3 to TRBJ2-2, with TRBD1 as a possible D gene (7 bases). This CDR3 has 13 residues. CDR1 SGHNT and CDR2 YENEEA come from the germline V gene. Trimming took off 5 bases at V and 7 bases at J, with 11 bases between the two ends. The CDR3 loop reads CASSRRGDGELFF. As DNA, the CDR3 is TGTGCCAGCAGCCGCAGGGGGGACGGGGAGCTGTTTTTT.

The chain joins TRBV7-8 to TRBJ1-2; tentative D call: TRBD1 (5 bases). Trimming took off 5 bases at V and 10 bases at J, with 11 bases between the two ends. This CDR3 is 11 amino acids long. The germline gives CDR1 SGHVS, CDR2 FQNEAQ. CDR3 residues: CASSLLQDYTF. CDR3 nucleotides: TGTGCCAGCAGCCTCTTACAGGACTACACCTTC.

V is TRBV19 and J is TRBJ2-7; no reliable D call. The V end was cut by 3 bases, the J end by 2 bases, with 11 bases between. Germline loops: CDR1 LNHDA, CDR2 SQIVND (reference sequence). This CDR3 region has 14 residues. This CDR3 is CASSMVATTYEQYF. The CDR3 region has the DNA TGTGCCAGTAGTATGGTCGCAACAACCTACGAGCAGTACTTC.

V is TRBV19 and J is TRBJ2-2, with a possible D match to TRBD1 (5 bases). Per the germline V gene, CDR1 is LNHDA and CDR2 is SQIVND (reference sequence). V shed 6 bases and J shed 0 bases, with 17 bases lying between them. CDR3 length equals 17 residues. As DNA, the CDR3 is TGTGCCAGTAGACAAGGATGGGCAGGGTCGAACACCGGGGAGCTGTTTTTT. Protein: CASRQGWAGSNTGELFF.

The V call is TRBV5-4, the J call TRBJ2-7; the match to TRBD2 covers 9 bases. V dropped 0 bases and J dropped 3; count of bases not matched to a gene: 4. The CDR3 is 15 amino acids. Germline V gene data show CDR1 as SGHNT and CDR2 as YYREEE (reference sequence). The CDR3 loop reads CASSLGLAGNYEQYF. The CDR3 bases are TGTGCCAGCAGCTTGGGGCTAGCGGGGAACTACGAGCAGTACTTC. The full variable domain, in which reference TRBV5-4 and TRBJ2-7 provide the parts outside the CDR3, is ETGVTQSPTHLIKTRGQQVTLRCSSQSGHNTVSWYQQALGQGPQFIFQYYREEENGRGNFPPRFSGLQFPNYSSELNVNALELDDSALYLCASSLGLAGNYEQYFGPGTRLTVT.

On this clone itself: Within the sample, other DNA sequences also encode this same CDR3. The chain joins TRBV5-1 to TRBJ2-5; D remains ambiguous. The CDR3 runs 11 residues. Trimming removed 4 bases at V and 1 base at J, with 2 bases between. Germline V gene lookup returns CDR1 SGHRS and CDR2 YFSETQ. The CDR3 sequence is CASSLQETQYF. CDR3 DNA sequence: TGCGCCAGCAGCCTCCAAGAGACCCAGTACTTC.

This clone has only one observation. J is TRBJ2-5 and V is TRBV27, with 12 positions matching TRBD2. The CDR3 sequence is 16 residues long. Unmatched junction bases numbered 7, after V lost 5 bases and J lost 3 bases. Per germline, CDR1 MNHEY and CDR2 SMNVEV (reference sequence). CDR3 residues: CASSPLAGGPEETQYF. As DNA, the CDR3 is TGTGCCAGCAGTCCTCTAGCGGGAGGGCCGGAAGAGACCCAGTACTTC.

As regards this clone: Different DNA sequences within this sample yield the same CDR3. The gene calls are TRBV5-1 and TRBJ2-7; 8 positions agree with TRBD2. The ends lost 1 base at V and 1 base at J; junction bases unmatched: 1. CDR3 size: 14 residues. Germline CDR1 and CDR2: SGHRS and YFSETQ. CDR3 nucleotide sequence: TGCGCCAGCAGCTTGACTAGCGGATCCTACGAGCAGTACTTC. Amino acid sequence: CASSLTSGSYEQYF.

This chain joins TRBV6-6 and TRBJ2-1; D is uncertain. CDR3 size: 14 residues. CDR1 and CDR2 from the germline V gene are MNHNY and SVGAGI (reference sequence). V dropped 0 bases and J dropped 7 bases, with 10 bases sitting between them. In DNA, the CDR3 is TGTGCCAGCAGTTACTCCCCGACTTCAAATGAGCAGTTCTTC. Its translation: CASSYSPTSNEQFF.

This rearrangement joins TRBV6-6 to TRBJ2-1; 7 nucleotides line up with TRBD2. The CDR3 spans 15 residues. The ends lost 10 bases at V and 4 bases at J; junction bases unmatched: 13. The germline V gene encodes CDR1 MNHNY and CDR2 SVGAGI (reference sequence). CDR3 bases: TGTGCCACCACCAGGGAGGGAGCGGGATACAATGAGCAGTTCTTC. Translating it yields CATTREGAGYNEQFF.

In DNA form, the CDR3 reads TGTGCCAGCACCAGAGGAAACTATGGCTACACCTTC. Translating gives CASTRGNYGYTF. The chain links TRBV6-5 to TRBJ1-2; D ambiguous. Germline loops: CDR1 MNHEY, CDR2 SVGAGI. CDR3 length: 12 amino acids. Trimming took off 7 bases at V and 2 bases at J, with 8 bases between the two ends.

This rearrangement joins TRBV10-3 to TRBJ2-2; 9 bases are a match to TRBD2. Germline CDR1 ENHRY, CDR2 SYGVKD. The CDR3 contains 15 residues. V lost 5 bases, J lost 1 base, and 2 bases stayed unmatched. The CDR3 region has the DNA TGTGCCATCAGTACGACTAGCGGGAACACCGGGGAGCTGTTTTTT. Translated, it gives CAISTTSGNTGELFF.

The rearrangement links TRBV19 to TRBJ2-7; 8 nucleotides line up with TRBD2. The CDR3 is made up of 16 amino acids. V was pared by 3 bases and J by 4 bases, with 11 bases of the junction left unmatched. Germline V lookup: CDR1 LNHDA, CDR2 SQIVND (reference sequence). Here the CDR3 reads CASSIVWASGLYEQYF. The CDR3 DNA sequence: TGTGCCAGTAGTATCGTTTGGGCTAGCGGGCTATACGAGCAGTACTTC. The full variable domain, in which reference TRBV19 and TRBJ2-7 provide the parts outside the CDR3, is DGGITQSPKYLFRKEGQNVTLSCEQNLNHDAMYWYRQDPGQGLRLIYYSQIVNDFQKGDIAEGYSVSREKKESFPLTVTSAQKNPTAFYLCASSIVWASGLYEQYFGPGTRLTVT.

J is TRBJ1-1 and V is TRBV9, with D possibly being TRBD1 (5 bases). Germline CDR1 is SGDLS and CDR2 is YYNGEE. The CDR3 covers 15 residues. Trimming removed 0 bases from V and 0 bases from J, with 9 bases in between. DNA for the CDR3: TGTGCCAGCAGCGTAGAAGGGGCACTGAACACTGAAGCTTTCTTT. This codes for CASSVEGALNTEAFF.

This clone occurred a few times. DNA for the CDR3: TGTGCCAGCAGTGAAGCGACAGGGGGCGCTGAAAAACTGTTTTTT. This codes for CASSEATGGAEKLFF. The chain has TRBV6-1 and TRBJ1-4, with 10 bases that match TRBD1. V trimming: 0 bases; J trimming: 7 bases; junction bases outside the gene matches: 2. The germline CDR1 and CDR2 sequences are MNHNS and SASEGT. The CDR3 consists of 15 residues.

The chain is built from TRBV7-9 and TRBJ2-7; 9 bases are shared with TRBD1. Germline V gives CDR1 SEHNR, CDR2 FQNEAQ (reference sequence). Germline trimming cut 1 base from V and 5 bases from J; bases unmatched to any gene: 6. This CDR3 comprises 15 residues. CDR3 residues: CASSLGGQGKNEQYF. The CDR3 bases are TGTGCCAGCAGCTTAGGGGGACAGGGAAAAAACGAGCAGTACTTC. The full variable domain, in which reference TRBV7-9 and TRBJ2-7 provide the parts outside the CDR3, is DTGVSQNPRHKITKRGQNVTFRCDPISEHNRLYWYRQTLGQGPEFLTYFQNEAQLEKSRLLSDRFSAERPKGSFSTLEIQRTEQGDSAMYLCASSLGGQGKNEQYFGPGTRLTVT.

This clone was recorded only once. The chain combines TRBV13 with TRBJ1-2, with D uncertain. Looked up from germline, CDR1 is PRHDT and CDR2 is FYEKMQ (reference sequence). The CDR3 runs to 15 residues. Trimming stripped 5 bases from V and 5 bases from J, with 18 bases between. The CDR3 protein is CASSLLMAGGYGYTF. The CDR3 DNA reads TGTGCCAGCAGCCTCCTTATGGCGGGAGGTTATGGCTACACCTTC.

The chain couples TRBV27 to TRBJ2-3, with TRBD2 as a possible D gene (5 bases). This CDR3 region has 13 residues. The V end lost 3 bases, the J end lost 3 bases, and 7 bases lay between the germline ends. Germline CDR1 and CDR2: MNHEY and SMNVEV (reference sequence). The CDR3 nucleotides read TGTGCCAGCAGTTTGGGCGGGACAGATACGCAGTATTTT. Amino acids: CASSLGGTDTQYF.

This chain joins TRBV11-3 and TRBJ2-2; 8 nucleotides match TRBD1. This CDR3 contains 17 residues. The germline gives CDR1 SGHNT, CDR2 YENEEA. The V gene end was trimmed by 2 bases and the J gene end by 1 base; junction bases not matched to a gene: 6. The CDR3 nucleotides are TGTGCCAGCAGCTTAATGGCCGGGACAGGGAACACCGGGGAGCTGTTTTTT. Its translation is CASSLMAGTGNTGELFF.

CDR3 loop: CSVKAGPETQYF. The CDR3 DNA reads TGCAGCGTTAAGGCAGGGCCGGAGACCCAGTACTTC. The chain recombines TRBV29-1 with TRBJ2-5, with D maybe TRBD1 (5 bases). Trimming cost V 5 bases and J 5 bases, with 12 bases left between them. Per the germline V gene, CDR1 is SQVTM and CDR2 is ANQGSEA. The CDR3 is made up of 12 amino acids.

This sequence joins TRBV11-3 and TRBJ1-4; D unresolved. Germline-derived CDR1 and CDR2 are SGHNT and YENEEA. The CDR3 contains 15 residues. The ends were cut back, 1 base at V and 0 bases at J, with 6 bases in the middle. CDR3 in DNA: TGTGCCAGCAGCTTAGGCGGAACAACTAATGAAAAACTGTTTTTT. Its protein product is CASSLGGTTNEKLFF.

V gene TRBV11-2 combines with J gene TRBJ2-3, with 9 positions matching TRBD2. The CDR3 spans 16 residues. V was pared by 2 bases and J by 2 bases, with 5 bases of the junction left unmatched. The germline gives CDR1 SGHAT, CDR2 FQNNGV. The CDR3 loop is CASSLTAGGFTDTQYF. CDR3 coding DNA: TGTGCCAGCAGCTTAACGGCGGGAGGGTTCACAGATACGCAGTATTTT.

This rearrangement joins TRBV7-9 to TRBJ2-1; D not resolved. The CDR3 extends over 13 amino acids. CDR1 and CDR2 from the germline V gene are SEHNR and FQNEAQ (reference sequence). V lost 8 bases, J lost 8 bases, and 16 bases lay in between. The CDR3 DNA follows: TGTGCCAGCCCCCACTCTGTCAGCGATGAGCAGTTCTTC. This encodes CASPHSVSDEQFF.

The chain employs TRBV2 and TRBJ2-2; TRBD2 is a possible D gene (5 bases). Germline-derived CDR1 and CDR2 are SNHLY and FYNNEI. Trimming removed 3 bases at V and 6 bases at J, with 8 bases between. This CDR3 has 13 amino acids. In DNA, the CDR3 is TGTGCCAGCAGTGAGTTGAGGGCCGGGGAGCTGTTTTTT. Translating it yields CASSELRAGELFF.

V gene TRBV28 combines with J gene TRBJ2-3, with TRBD2 matching over 8 bases. The CDR3 is 14 residues long. The V and J ends lost 6 bases and 3 bases, in that order; junction bases with no gene match: 5. Germline V gene data show CDR1 as MDHEN and CDR2 as SYDVKM. CDR3 bases: TGTGCCAGCAGGGGGGAGCGGGAGACAGATACGCAGTATTTT. It specifies CASRGERETDTQYF.

This clone was picked up a small number of times. This sequence joins TRBV2 and TRBJ1-1; the D gene is possibly TRBD1 (6 bases). This CDR3 region has 14 residues. V was trimmed by 6 bases and J by 1 base, leaving 12 bases between them. Germline assignment: CDR1 SNHLY and CDR2 FYNNEI. CDR3 sequence reads: CASSAQTGNTEAFF. CDR3 bases: TGTGCCAGCAGCGCCCAGACAGGGAACACTGAAGCTTTCTTT.

V is TRBV5-1 and J is TRBJ1-2; no firm D call. The CDR3 has 14 amino acids. Trimming cost V 4 bases and J 2 bases, with 12 bases left between them. The germline CDR1 and CDR2 sequences are SGHRS and YFSETQ. This CDR3 is CASSLDYTNYGYTF. The CDR3 bases are TGCGCCAGCAGCCTAGACTACACCAACTATGGCTACACCTTC. The variable domain in full, with the rest retrieved from reference TRBV5-1 and TRBJ1-2, is KAGVTQTPRYLIKTRGQQVTLSCSPISGHRSVSWYQQTPGQGLQFLFEYFSETQRNKGNFPGRFSGRQFSNSRSEMNVSTLELGDSALYLCASSLDYTNYGYTFGSGTRLTVV.

This sequence joins TRBV19 and TRBJ1-5; the match to TRBD1 covers 9 bases. Germline V gene data show CDR1 as LNHDA and CDR2 as SQIVND (reference sequence). V shed 7 bases and J 5 bases; nucleotides not matched to a gene: 6. The CDR3 extends over 14 amino acids. The CDR3 DNA reads TGTGCCAGTAAACCGGGACAGGGCTATCAGCCCCAGCATTTT. Protein sequence: CASKPGQGYQPQHF.

The chain carries TRBV9 and TRBJ2-2; the D is unclear. Germline V gene sequence: CDR1 SGDLS, CDR2 YYNGEE. This CDR3 comprises 12 residues. Trimming took 2 bases from V and 6 from J, leaving 5 bases between them. The DNA of the CDR3 is TGTGCCAGCAGCGTCATTCCCGGGGAGCTGTTTTTT. Translated, it gives CASSVIPGELFF.